Following are 4 T cell receptor beta chains from one sample sequenced in a study of graft-versus-host responses after intestinal transplantation. The protocol was immunoSEQ multiplex PCR, while the TCRdb copy is restricted to in-frame clones and leaves out a portion. The table records more than 95,000 clones, about 88% of them present only once. The antigens of these receptors remain unknown. The starting material was unstimulated CD4+ T cells sorted from spleen or lymph node cells, obtained before intestinal transplant. The receptors derive from a human donor who received an intestinal transplant.

The chain has TRBV10-1 and TRBJ1-2, with unresolved D. Per germline, CDR1 WNHNN and CDR2 SYGVQD (reference sequence). With 11 bases removed from V and 6 bases from J, the gap between germline ends came to 19 bases. The CDR3 is 13 residues long. The CDR3 loop reads CAAKVGKEDGYTF. In nucleotides, the CDR3 is TGCGCCGCCAAAGTGGGGAAGGAGGATGGCTACACCTTC.

The chain couples TRBV29-1 to TRBJ1-4; unclear D gene. V dropped 6 bases and J dropped 1 base, with 12 bases sitting between them. CDR3 size: 14 residues. Looked up from germline, CDR1 is SQVTM and CDR2 is ANQGSEA. This CDR3 is CSVLEYGTNEKLFF. In nucleotides, the CDR3 is TGCAGCGTGCTAGAATATGGAACTAATGAAAAACTGTTTTTT. Variable domain in full (rest from reference TRBV29-1 and TRBJ1-4): SAVISQKPSRDICQRGTSLTIQCQVDSQVTMMFWYRQQPGQSLTLIATANQGSEATYESGFVIDKFPISRPNLTFSTLTVSNMSPEDSSIYLCSVLEYGTNEKLFFGSGTQLSVL.

The chain carries TRBV11-2 and TRBJ2-5; 8 nucleotides agree with TRBD2. The CDR3 runs to 14 residues. CDR1 and CDR2 (germline): SGHAT, FQNNGV. With V trimmed by 6 bases and J by 5 bases, 8 bases remained unmatched. This CDR3 reads CASSPRGGMETQYF. CDR3 nucleotide sequence: TGTGCCAGCAGTCCTCGGGGGGGGATGGAGACCCAGTACTTC.

The gene calls are TRBV18 and TRBJ2-5; either TRBD1 or TRBD2 may supply D (5 bases each). CDR1 and CDR2 (germline): KGHSH, LQKENI. Trimming took 5 bases from V and 5 from J, leaving 21 bases between them. This CDR3 spans 16 amino acids. DNA for the CDR3: TGTGCCAGCTCAAAGAATAGGGACGGAAAATGGGAGACCCAGTACTTC. Protein sequence: CASSKNRDGKWETQYF.